The next 32 T cell receptor beta chains were all read from a single sample in a study of Ad26.COV2.S vaccination and SARS-CoV-2 variants. The treatment denotes: approximately 18 received Ad26.COV2.S at low or high dose, single or two shots; several received placebo; per-sample allocation not given. Sampling happened 63 days after the first vaccine or placebo injection. Produced via immunoSEQ multiplex PCR; TCRdb's table is partial and in-frame only. Here the sample spans around 340,000 clones, 80% to 90% being singletons. This material consisted of peripheral blood, taken in a trial of Ad26.COV2.S vaccine versus placebo. These receptors all come from a person between 18 and 59 years old who received the Ad26.COV2.S COVID-19 vaccine or a placebo.

This chain uses TRBV19 with TRBJ1-3, with TRBD1 as a possible D gene (5 bases). This CDR3 is 17 amino acids long. Germline V lookup: CDR1 LNHDA, CDR2 SQIVND (reference sequence). With 4 bases removed from V and 2 bases from J, the gap between germline ends came to 18 bases. For the CDR3, the DNA is TGTGCCAGTAGTAACCGGGACCGGATCTACGCTGGAAACACCATATATTTT. Translated: CASSNRDRIYAGNTIYF.

The rearrangement uses TRBV7-9 and TRBJ1-1; 9 positions agree with TRBD1. The CDR3 contains 14 residues. Trimming removed 5 bases from V and 4 bases from J; junction bases left unmatched: 5. Germline V gives CDR1 SEHNR, CDR2 FQNEAQ (reference sequence). CDR3 loop: CASSQATGGTEAFF. The CDR3 DNA sequence: TGTGCCAGCAGCCAAGCGACAGGGGGCACTGAAGCTTTCTTT.

This clone has a single count. The chain joins TRBV2 to TRBJ1-1; a possible D gene is TRBD1 (5 bases). Per the germline V gene, CDR1 is SNHLY and CDR2 is FYNNEI. The CDR3 sequence is 15 residues long. The germline V and J ends were trimmed by 4 bases and 1 base, with 13 bases remaining between them. The CDR3 nucleotides are TGTGCCAGCAGTGTGTTAGGACACGCGAACACTGAAGCTTTCTTT. Protein product: CASSVLGHANTEAFF.

On this clone: The sample carries other DNA sequences with the same CDR3. For the CDR3, the DNA is TGTGCCAGTAGTATAGGCGGGGGGTCCTACAATGAGCAGTTCTTC. As protein: CASSIGGGSYNEQFF. This chain joins TRBV19 and TRBJ2-1; TRBD2 agrees at 8 bases. Trimming at V came to 1 base and at J to 1 base, leaving 0 bases not matched to a gene. The CDR3 loop spans 15 amino acids. The V gene's germline CDR1 is LNHDA and CDR2 SQIVND (reference sequence).

The V call is TRBV4-1, the J call TRBJ2-7, with TRBD1 identical over 9 bases. V was pared by 1 base and J by 0 bases, with 7 bases of the junction left unmatched. Germline CDR1 reads MGHRA; CDR2 reads YSYEKL. The CDR3 length is 17 residues. The CDR3 DNA follows: TGCGCCAGCAGCCAAGCCCCGACAGGGGGAAGCTCCTACGAGCAGTACTTC. Its protein is CASSQAPTGGSSYEQYF.

The rearrangement uses TRBV11-2 and TRBJ1-6, with D tentatively TRBD1 (5 bases). V was pared by 1 base and J by 6 bases, with 16 bases between. The CDR3 is made up of 17 amino acids. The germline V gene encodes CDR1 SGHAT and CDR2 FQNNGV. The CDR3 nucleotides are TGTGCCAGCAGCTTAGGAATCAGGGAGGACTCTAATTCACCCCTCCACTTT. This gives the protein CASSLGIREDSNSPLHF.

The chain is built from TRBV7-2 and TRBJ2-3; TRBD2 might be the D (5 bases). Germline V gives CDR1 SGHTA, CDR2 FQGNSA. Trimming took off 1 base at V and 4 bases at J, with 12 bases between the two ends. CDR3 length: 15 amino acids. The CDR3 nucleotides read TGTGCCAGCAGCTTAGTGCCCGAACTAGCAGATACGCAGTATTTT. Translating gives CASSLVPELADTQYF. The whole variable domain, remainder taken from reference TRBV7-2 and TRBJ2-3, is GAGVSQSPSNKVTEKGKDVELRCDPISGHTALYWYRQSLGQGLEFLIYFQGNSAPDKSGLPSDRFSAERTGGSVSTLTIQRTQQEDSAVYLCASSLVPELADTQYFGPGTRLTVL.

This clone was detected only once. The chain is built from TRBV6-5 and TRBJ1-1, with no clear D. CDR3 size: 13 residues. CDR1 MNHEY and CDR2 SVGAGI come from the germline V gene. Trimming stripped 4 bases from V and 1 base from J, with 7 bases between. The CDR3 is CASSSDPNTEAFF. The CDR3 nucleotides are TGTGCCAGCAGTTCGGACCCGAACACTGAAGCTTTCTTT.

This clone was detected only a few times. The chain links TRBV5-4 to TRBJ2-5; 12 bases are shared with TRBD2. The germline gives CDR1 SGHNT, CDR2 YYREEE (reference sequence). V trimming: 2 bases; J trimming: 5 bases; junction bases outside the gene matches: 10. The CDR3 is 17 amino acids. CDR3 in amino acids: CASSFSLAGGPGETQYF. CDR3 DNA: TGTGCCAGCAGCTTCAGTCTAGCGGGAGGGCCCGGGGAGACCCAGTACTTC.

The count of this clone is one. The gene calls are TRBV19 and TRBJ2-7; unclear D gene. Trimming stripped 4 bases from V and 3 bases from J, with 22 bases between. This CDR3 comprises 17 residues. Germline values: CDR1 LNHDA, CDR2 SQIVND (reference sequence). The CDR3 loop is CASSTYPPEGSFYEQYF. In DNA form, the CDR3 reads TGTGCCAGTAGTACATACCCTCCTGAAGGGTCCTTCTACGAGCAGTACTTC.

V and J are TRBV6-2 or TRBV6-3 and TRBJ2-1; D remains ambiguous. Trimming removed 4 bases at V and 7 bases at J, with 14 bases between. Germline V lookup: CDR1 MNHEY, CDR2 SVGEGT. The CDR3 length is 14 residues. In DNA form, the CDR3 reads TGTGCCAGCAGTTCGAGTATCTATTGGAATGAGCAGTTCTTC. Protein product: CASSSSIYWNEQFF.

V is TRBV6-5 and J is TRBJ2-4, with D possibly being TRBD1 (5 bases). Trimming stripped 2 bases from V and 7 bases from J, with 12 bases between. CDR1 MNHEY and CDR2 SVGAGI come from the germline V gene. The CDR3 is made up of 14 amino acids. This chain's CDR3 is CASSYLGVGNIQYF. CDR3 DNA: TGTGCCAGCAGTTACCTAGGGGTGGGGAACATTCAGTACTTC.

This rearrangement joins TRBV21-1 to TRBJ2-3; the table's D call TRBD1 went unverified against the DNA. TRBV21-1 is a documented pseudogene. CDR3 length: 15 residues. Here the CDR3 DNA reads TGTGCCAGCAGCAAATCCTGGACAGGGACTAATACGCAGTATTTT. This encodes CASSKSWTGTNTQYF.

The chain recombines TRBV9 with TRBJ2-1; 10 bases line up with TRBD1. Germline lookup yields CDR1 SGDLS and CDR2 YYNGEE. CDR3 length: 15 residues. The junction had 6 bases not matched to a gene; V was cut back by 4 bases and J by 5 bases. The CDR3 loop is CASSPGGTGDNEQFF. Written as DNA, the CDR3 is TGTGCCAGCAGCCCAGGCGGGACAGGGGACAATGAGCAGTTCTTC.

This chain links TRBV7-6 with TRBJ2-4, with D perhaps TRBD2 (5 bases). The V and J ends lost 5 bases and 1 base respectively, with 15 bases between them. Per the germline V gene, CDR1 is SGHVS and CDR2 is FNYEAQ. The CDR3 covers 16 residues. The CDR3 nucleotides are TGTGCCAGCAGCCCGGGGTCCCCAAGTGCCAAAAACATTCAGTACTTC. Protein: CASSPGSPSAKNIQYF.

This sequence joins TRBV7-9 and TRBJ2-3; D uncertain. Trimming cost V 6 bases and J 0 bases, with 4 bases left between them. The CDR3 is 12 amino acids. Per the germline V gene, CDR1 is SEHNR and CDR2 is FQNEAQ (reference sequence). DNA of the CDR3: TGTGCCAGCAGACCTAGCACAGATACGCAGTATTTT. It yields the protein CASRPSTDTQYF.

This clone was counted between two and nine times. Other DNA sequences of this sample code for an identical CDR3. V is TRBV4-3 and J is TRBJ1-5; D is uncertain. CDR1 LGHNA and CDR2 YSLEER come from the germline V gene. The length of the CDR3 is 15 residues. V was trimmed by 0 bases and J by 3 bases, leaving 9 bases between them. CDR3 bases: TGCGCCAGCAGCCAAGAATGGGAGATCAATCAGCCCCAGCATTTT. Translated: CASSQEWEINQPQHF.

This rearrangement joins TRBV19 to TRBJ2-2; D ambiguous. Germline CDR1 and CDR2: LNHDA and SQIVND (reference sequence). The CDR3 extends over 16 amino acids. CDR3 residues: CASSSKPNTNTGELFF. The CDR3 nucleotides read TGTGCTTCGAGCAGTAAACCGAATACGAACACCGGGGAGCTGTTTTTT. Based on the CDR3 plus reference TRBV19 and TRBJ2-2, the full variable domain is DGGITQSPKYLFRKEGQNVTLSCEQNLNHDAMYWYRQDPGQGLRLIYYSQIVNDFQKGDIAEGYSVSREKKESFPLTVTSAQKNPTAFYLCASSSKPNTNTGELFFGEGSRLTVL.

The chain links TRBV7-6 to TRBJ2-5; TRBD1 might be the D (5 bases). Trimming removed 4 bases from V and 0 bases from J, with 6 bases in between. Per germline, CDR1 SGHVS and CDR2 FNYEAQ. CDR3 length equals 13 residues. CDR3 sequence reads: CASSWTNQETQYF. CDR3 sequence (DNA): TGTGCCAGCAGCTGGACAAACCAAGAGACCCAGTACTTC.

V and J are TRBV27 and TRBJ1-5; D might be TRBD1 (5 bases). In germline, CDR1 is MNHEY, CDR2 SMNVEV (reference sequence). Trimming shortened V by 0 bases and J by 1 base, and 10 bases separated the two germline ends. This CDR3 comprises 16 residues. CDR3 loop: CASSLSMGRSNQPQHF. In DNA, the CDR3 is TGTGCCAGCAGTTTATCGATGGGGCGGAGCAATCAGCCCCAGCATTTT.

The genes are TRBV29-1 and TRBJ1-1; D unresolved. The CDR3 is 12 amino acids. Germline assignment: CDR1 SQVTM and CDR2 ANQGSEA. V lost 0 bases and J lost 8, with 10 bases in between. CDR3 sequence reads: CSVEDQRREAFF. The CDR3, as DNA: TGCAGCGTTGAAGATCAGCGGCGGGAAGCTTTCTTT.

CDR3: CASSPSTGVGYGYTF. The CDR3 DNA follows: TGTGCCAGCAGCCCATCGACAGGGGTCGGCTATGGCTACACCTTC. This sequence joins TRBV9 and TRBJ1-2; 8 bases fit TRBD1. Germline CDR1 reads SGDLS; CDR2 reads YYNGEE. V gave up 4 bases and J gave up 4 bases; unmatched junction bases: 9. CDR3 length: 15 amino acids.

There are a few counts of this clone. The same CDR3 is also encoded by other DNA sequences in this sample. The chain uses TRBV9 and TRBJ2-7; D might be TRBD2 (6 bases). V lost 0 bases, J lost 2 bases, and 12 bases lay in between. This CDR3 spans 15 amino acids. Germline CDR1 is SGDLS and CDR2 is YYNGEE. In DNA form, the CDR3 reads TGTGCCAGCAGCGTAGGAGGTAGCGGCACCTACGAGCAGTACTTC. This sequence encodes CASSVGGSGTYEQYF. Combining the CDR3 with reference TRBV9 and TRBJ2-7 gives the whole variable domain DSGVTQTPKHLITATGQRVTLRCSPRSGDLSVYWYQQSLDQGLQFLIQYYNGEERAKGNILERFSAQQFPDLHSELNLSSLELGDSALYFCASSVGGSGTYEQYFGPGTRLTVT.

The rearrangement uses TRBV5-1 and TRBJ2-1; D is possibly TRBD2 (7 bases). The CDR3 totals 16 residues. Germline CDR1 and CDR2: SGHRS and YFSETQ. Trimming cost V 1 base and J 8 bases, with 19 bases left between them. CDR3 region: CASSLRGGGVVDEQFF. The CDR3 nucleotides are TGCGCCAGCAGCTTGAGGGGCGGGGGCGTAGTCGATGAGCAGTTCTTC.

This rearrangement joins TRBV27 to TRBJ2-2, with D hard to call. In germline, CDR1 is MNHEY, CDR2 SMNVEV (reference sequence). This CDR3 has 13 residues. V was shortened by 5 bases and J by 5 bases, with 9 bases between the two germline ends. CDR3 coding DNA: TGTGCCAGCAGTCCCAGTAGGACCGGGGAGCTGTTTTTT. Translation: CASSPSRTGELFF.

This chain joins TRBV5-5 and TRBJ1-1; TRBD1 matches at 8 bases. The CDR3 covers 14 residues. With 4 bases clipped from V and 2 bases from J, the junction kept 4 bases outside the gene matches. Per germline, CDR1 SGHKS and CDR2 YYEKEE (reference sequence). DNA of the CDR3: TGTGCCAGCAGCCTGGACAGGGCCAACACTGAAGCTTTCTTT. This encodes CASSLDRANTEAFF.

This chain links TRBV20-1 with TRBJ1-2; D is ambiguous. There are 11 residues in the CDR3. Per the germline V gene, CDR1 is DFQATT and CDR2 is SNEGSKA (reference sequence). The CDR3 nucleotides are TGCAGGGGGAAAGCTAACTATGGCTACACCTTC. It translates to CRGKANYGYTF.

CDR3 in amino acids: CASSASRDNSYEQYF. The DNA of the CDR3 is TGTGCCAGCAGTGCATCCCGGGACAACTCCTACGAGCAGTACTTC. The rearrangement uses TRBV28 and TRBJ2-7, with TRBD1 as a possible D gene (6 bases). Trimming removed 5 bases at V and 0 bases at J, with 14 bases between. Germline lookup yields CDR1 MDHEN and CDR2 SYDVKM. This CDR3 contains 15 residues.

This clone is a singleton in its sample. This sequence joins TRBV28 and TRBJ2-7, with 7 positions matching TRBD1. Germline CDR1 reads MDHEN; CDR2 reads SYDVKM. This CDR3 comprises 15 residues. Trimming cost V 4 bases and J 2 bases; bases outside gene matches: 8. The CDR3 here is CASSSYGTVAYEQYF. DNA of the CDR3: TGTGCCAGCAGTTCCTACGGGACAGTAGCCTACGAGCAGTACTTC. The full variable domain, its missing parts supplied by reference TRBV28 and TRBJ2-7, is DVKVTQSSRYLVKRTGEKVFLECVQDMDHENMFWYRQDPGLGLRLIYFSYDVKMKEKGDIPEGYSVSREKKERFSLILESASTNQTSMYLCASSSYGTVAYEQYFGPGTRLTVT.

The chain has TRBV6-1 and TRBJ2-7; 8 bases agree with TRBD2. V lost 4 bases and J lost 2; bases outside the gene matches: 13. The CDR3 is 17 amino acids. Per germline, CDR1 MNHNS and CDR2 SASEGT. CDR3 nucleotides: TGTGCCAGCAGTGCCCCTCGCTGGCGGGGACTAGCCTACGAGCAGTACTTC. Its translation: CASSAPRWRGLAYEQYF.

V gene TRBV2 combines with J gene TRBJ2-1; 8 positions agree with TRBD2. Germline trimming cut 8 bases from V and 7 bases from J; bases unmatched to any gene: 4. Germline loops: CDR1 SNHLY, CDR2 FYNNEI. The CDR3 consists of 12 residues. This chain's CDR3 is CASASGGNEQFF. CDR3 DNA sequence: TGTGCCAGCGCGAGCGGGGGAAATGAGCAGTTCTTC.

V usage is TRBV9 and J usage is TRBJ1-4; unclear D gene. Trimming pared 4 bases from V and 0 bases from J, leaving 4 bases between. Germline loops: CDR1 SGDLS, CDR2 YYNGEE. There are 13 residues in the CDR3. The CDR3 DNA reads TGTGCCAGCAGCCCCGCAACTAATGAAAAACTGTTTTTT. Translating gives CASSPATNEKLFF.